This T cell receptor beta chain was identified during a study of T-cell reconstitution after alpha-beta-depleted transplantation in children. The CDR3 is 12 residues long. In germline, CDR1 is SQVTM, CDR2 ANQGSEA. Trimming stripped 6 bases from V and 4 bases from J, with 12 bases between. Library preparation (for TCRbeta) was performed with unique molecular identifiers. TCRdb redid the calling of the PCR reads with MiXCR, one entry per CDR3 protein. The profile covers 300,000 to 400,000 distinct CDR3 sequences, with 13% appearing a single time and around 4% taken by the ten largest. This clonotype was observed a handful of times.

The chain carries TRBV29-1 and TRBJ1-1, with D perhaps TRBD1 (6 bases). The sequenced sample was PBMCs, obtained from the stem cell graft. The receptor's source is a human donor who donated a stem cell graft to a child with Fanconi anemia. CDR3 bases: TGCAGCGTCAGGGGTTCTGCCACTGAAGCTTTCTTT. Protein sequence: CSVRGSATEAFF.